The 2 T cell receptor beta chains below were found in one sample sequenced in a study of naive and memory T cell subsets. Study results and limitations: Especially in CD8 cells, naive repertoires contained a few larger clonotypes, possibly CD45RA-re-expressing memory cells.

An equimolar mix of two oligonucleotides served as the beta constant-region primer for TRBC1 and TRBC2. The ligated cDNA underwent four PCR rounds using SP2 and nested alpha and beta constant-region primers. TCRdb analysed the UMI-ligation and nested PCR reads with MiXCR anew, one entry per CDR3 protein. The sample holds about 150,000 distinct CDR3 sequences, 22% seen once. These receptors' targets are unknown. The sequencing input was naive CD4+ T cells from blood. The receptors derive from a human donor in good health.

In its sample, this clonotype was seen many times. The chain recombines TRBV5-5 with TRBJ2-7, with D possibly called TRBD1 or TRBD2 (5 bases each). V dropped 4 bases and J dropped 4 bases, with 15 bases sitting between them. Germline assignment: CDR1 SGHKS and CDR2 YYEKEE (reference sequence). There are 14 residues in the CDR3. DNA for the CDR3: TGTGCCAGCAGCCCGTCGGGGCGCGGTTACGAGCAGTACTTC. Translating it yields CASSPSGRGYEQYF.

The chain uses TRBV28 and TRBJ2-7; D tentatively reads TRBD1 or TRBD2 (5 bases each). Trimming stripped 4 bases from V and 2 bases from J, with 15 bases between. Germline loops: CDR1 MDHEN, CDR2 SYDVKM. The CDR3 contains 15 residues. This chain's CDR3 is CASSSPRGRTYEQYF. The CDR3 region has the DNA TGTGCCAGCAGTTCCCCCCGGGGCCGCACCTACGAGCAGTACTTC.